The next 30 T cell receptor beta chains were all read from a single sample in a study of cytomegalovirus exposure and HLA in healthy donors. Using immunoSEQ multiplex PCR, the repertoire was profiled, and TCRdb retains in-frame clones only, with some absent. The table shows about 65,000 clones, with approximately 93% occurring only once. What was sequenced was PBMCs. These receptors all come from a man between 18 and 35 years old in good health and CMV-seropositive.

The chain has TRBV7-3 and TRBJ1-4; 7 bases agree with TRBD1. Losses at the gene ends were 4 bases for V and 5 bases for J; bases not matched to a gene: 1. Germline CDR1 is SGHTA and CDR2 is FQGTGA. The CDR3 consists of 13 residues. The DNA of the CDR3 is TGTGCCAGCAGCTCGGGACAGAATGAAAAACTGTTTTTT. Amino acids: CASSSGQNEKLFF.

The V call is TRBV5-6, the J call TRBJ2-5; D is unclear. This CDR3 region has 15 residues. The V end lost 0 bases, the J end lost 2 bases, and 11 bases lay between the germline ends. Germline-derived CDR1 and CDR2 are SGHDT and YYEEEE. The CDR3 DNA is TGTGCCAGCAGCTTGGTAAGGTACAGACAAGAGACCCAGTACTTC. Translated, it gives CASSLVRYRQETQYF.

The chain is built from TRBV5-5 and TRBJ2-7; D is unresolved. The CDR3 length is 13 residues. Germline CDR1 SGHKS, CDR2 YYEKEE (reference sequence). The V gene lost 1 base and the J gene lost 3 bases, with 8 bases spanning the gap. The DNA for the CDR3 is TGTGCCAGCAGCTTGAGTACAGACTACGAGCAGTACTTC. Amino acids: CASSLSTDYEQYF. Looking up the rest from reference TRBV5-5 and TRBJ2-7 gives the full variable domain: DAGVTQSPTHLIKTRGQQVTLRCSPISGHKSVSWYQQVLGQGPQFIFQYYEKEERGRGNFPDRFSARQFPNYSSELNVNALLLGDSALYLCASSLSTDYEQYFGPGTRLTVT.

This rearrangement joins TRBV4-1 to TRBJ2-1; D not certain. Trimming shortened V by 3 bases and J by 3 bases, and 6 bases separated the two germline ends. CDR3 length equals 13 residues. CDR1 is MGHRA and CDR2 is YSYEKL in the germline V gene. CDR3 sequence: CASSHHVYNEQFF. CDR3 in DNA: TGCGCCAGCAGCCATCATGTCTACAATGAGCAGTTCTTC.

The CDR3 bases are TGTGCCAGCAGCTTAGGGGGCAGGGGAGTATTTGGCTACACCTTC. It yields the protein CASSLGGRGVFGYTF. The gene calls are TRBV5-6 and TRBJ1-2; TRBD1 agrees at 7 bases. V lost 2 bases to trimming and J lost 7 bases; unmatched junction nucleotides: 11. This CDR3 has 15 residues. Germline lookup yields CDR1 SGHDT and CDR2 YYEEEE.

Note on this clone: Distinct nucleotide sequences in the sample also encode this CDR3. This chain connects TRBV5-4 to TRBJ2-7, with D possibly being TRBD1 (5 bases). Germline V gene lookup returns CDR1 SGHNT and CDR2 YYREEE (reference sequence). This CDR3 region has 13 residues. With 4 bases removed from V and 11 bases from J, the gap between germline ends came to 19 bases. This chain's CDR3 is CASSLVPQGEEYF. In DNA, the CDR3 is TGTGCCAGCAGCCTGGTTCCCCAGGGTGAGGAGTACTTC.

This clone was observed a few times. This rearrangement joins TRBV9 to TRBJ2-7, with TRBD1 matching 8 bases. The length of the CDR3 is 15 residues. Trimming at V came to 4 bases and at J to 0 bases, leaving 6 bases not matched to a gene. Germline V gene lookup returns CDR1 SGDLS and CDR2 YYNGEE. The CDR3 reads CASSPTGEPSYEQYF. The CDR3 DNA sequence: TGTGCCAGCAGCCCGACAGGGGAACCCTCCTACGAGCAGTACTTC.

The CDR3 is CASSLEWGDTQYF. The CDR3 bases are TGTGCCAGCAGCTTAGAATGGGGCGATACGCAGTATTTT. The rearrangement links TRBV5-5 to TRBJ2-3, with D tentatively TRBD1 (5 bases). Trimming took 2 bases from V and 6 from J, leaving 10 bases between them. The V gene's germline CDR1 is SGHKS and CDR2 YYEKEE (reference sequence). The CDR3 loop spans 13 amino acids.

This chain joins TRBV6-6 and TRBJ1-2; the D gene is possibly TRBD1 (5 bases). This CDR3 contains 13 residues. Deletions cut 7 bases from V and 3 bases from J, with 12 bases between. The germline V gene encodes CDR1 MNHNY and CDR2 SVGAGI (reference sequence). The CDR3 is CASTLDSYYGYTF. The CDR3 bases are TGTGCCAGCACCCTCGACAGCTACTATGGCTACACCTTC.

The rearrangement joins TRBV6-6 to TRBJ1-1; no reliable D call. The CDR3 is 15 amino acids. V dropped 0 bases and J dropped 3 bases, with 11 bases sitting between them. Germline loops: CDR1 MNHNY, CDR2 SVGAGI (reference sequence). The CDR3 region is CASSYSREADTEAFF. The CDR3 nucleotides read TGTGCCAGCAGTTACTCGAGGGAAGCCGACACTGAAGCTTTCTTT.

The chain employs TRBV6-4 and TRBJ2-1, with D possibly TRBD2 on 6 matching bases. V dropped 5 bases and J dropped 10 bases, with 21 bases sitting between them. Germline V gene lookup returns CDR1 MRHNA and CDR2 SNTAGT. The CDR3 is 15 residues long. CDR3 in DNA: TGTGCCAGCAGTAAAACCGGAGGGGAACAATTAGAGCAGTTCTTC. This codes for CASSKTGGEQLEQFF.

Note on this clone: Its ends do not fully match the called genes, so a read error is possible. J is TRBJ2-1 and V is TRBV2; the D is unclear. Per germline, CDR1 SNHLY and CDR2 FYNNEI. This CDR3 region has 16 residues. The CDR3 loop is CASSVERGDSNNEQFF. Here the CDR3 DNA reads TGTGCCAGCAGTGTAGAGAGAGGAGACTCCAACAATGAGCAGTTCTTC.

V and J are TRBV6-5 and TRBJ1-5; 7 bases align to TRBD1. This CDR3 has 15 residues. The junction had 11 bases not matched to a gene; V was cut back by 6 bases and J by 6 bases. Germline loops: CDR1 MNHEY, CDR2 SVGAGI. CDR3: CASSHHRDSGQPQHF. The CDR3, as DNA: TGTGCCAGCAGCCACCACCGGGACAGCGGTCAGCCCCAGCATTTT.

This clone was detected once. The chain is built from TRBV6-1 and TRBJ1-1, with 8 nucleotides matching TRBD1. J was trimmed by 6 bases and V by 1 base; bases with no gene match: 7. The CDR3 runs to 15 residues. Germline V gene lookup returns CDR1 MNHNS and CDR2 SASEGT. As DNA, the CDR3 is TGTGCCAGCAGTGAAGGCCGGACAGGGAGTTCTGAAGCTTTCTTT. Protein: CASSEGRTGSSEAFF.

The chain employs TRBV5-6 and TRBJ1-2; 7 nucleotides match TRBD1. Germline lookup yields CDR1 SGHDT and CDR2 YYEEEE. J was trimmed by 4 bases and V by 1 base; bases with no gene match: 10. The CDR3 sequence is 16 residues long. CDR3 protein: CASSLQGTDQFYGYTF. CDR3 in DNA: TGTGCCAGCAGCTTGCAAGGGACAGACCAATTCTATGGCTACACCTTC.

The chain uses TRBV7-2 and TRBJ1-1; 7 nucleotides line up with TRBD1. This CDR3 comprises 12 residues. From germline, CDR1 is SGHTA and CDR2 FQGNSA. Trimming at V came to 5 bases and at J to 10 bases, leaving 7 bases not matched to a gene. CDR3 sequence (DNA): TGTGCCAGCAGCCCCCCGCCAGGGGGAGCTTTCTTT. Translation gives CASSPPPGGAFF.

The V call is TRBV4-3, the J call TRBJ2-7; TRBD2 aligns across 8 bases. The CDR3 runs to 17 residues. Germline CDR1 reads LGHNA; CDR2 reads YSLEER. V trimming: 2 bases; J trimming: 0 bases; junction bases outside the gene matches: 9. CDR3 bases: TGCGCCAGCAGCCAAACTCAGCGGGGGCAGAGCTCCTACGAGCAGTACTTC. Its translation is CASSQTQRGQSSYEQYF.

CDR3 DNA sequence: TGTGCCAGCAGCCAAGCGCAGGGGGCTACCTACGAGCAGTACTTC. Its protein is CASSQAQGATYEQYF. The V call is TRBV4-2, the J call TRBJ2-7; TRBD1 aligns across 8 bases. The germline V gene encodes CDR1 LGHNA and CDR2 YNFKEQ. Germline trimming cut 1 base from V and 2 bases from J; bases unmatched to any gene: 4. The CDR3 covers 15 residues.

The chain employs TRBV27 and TRBJ2-2; TRBD2 might be the D (5 bases). The V end lost 2 bases, the J end lost 2 bases, and 18 bases lay between the germline ends. Looked up from germline, CDR1 is MNHEY and CDR2 is SMNVEV (reference sequence). The CDR3 runs 18 residues. The CDR3 sequence is CASSLNEGRRINTGELFF. The CDR3, as DNA: TGTGCCAGCAGTTTAAACGAGGGCAGACGGATCAACACCGGGGAGCTGTTTTTT.

J is TRBJ1-5 and V is TRBV15, with 8 bases lining up with TRBD1. Unmatched junction bases numbered 8, after V lost 1 base and J lost 3 bases. This CDR3 has 17 amino acids. CDR1 is LNHNV and CDR2 is YYDKDF in the germline V gene (reference sequence). Here the CDR3 reads CATSRGTGTGFNQPQHF. CDR3 nucleotides: TGTGCCACCAGCAGAGGAACCGGGACAGGATTCAATCAGCCCCAGCATTTT.

This rearrangement joins TRBV28 to TRBJ2-7, with D possibly being TRBD2 (6 bases). This CDR3 has 19 amino acids. Germline-derived CDR1 and CDR2 are MDHEN and SYDVKM. V lost 2 bases and J lost 1, with 24 bases in between. The CDR3 sequence is CASSLAGLLGGSLSYEQYF. The CDR3 DNA follows: TGTGCCAGCAGTTTAGCGGGGTTGTTGGGAGGTTCCCTATCCTACGAGCAGTACTTC.

V gene TRBV27 combines with J gene TRBJ1-5; no firm D call. Germline CDR1 is MNHEY and CDR2 is SMNVEV (reference sequence). This CDR3 contains 15 residues. Trimming left V 6 bases short and J 7 bases short, with 19 bases between. For the CDR3, the DNA is TGTGCCAGCAGCGGCGGAGGCCCCGCGGAGCAGCCCCAGCATTTT. Protein sequence: CASSGGGPAEQPQHF.

This rearrangement joins TRBV4-3 to TRBJ2-3; weak D call: TRBD2 (5 bases). The CDR3 loop spans 15 amino acids. The germline V and J ends were trimmed by 0 bases and 4 bases, with 11 bases remaining between them. Germline CDR1 LGHNA, CDR2 YSLEER. CDR3 sequence: CASSQDREPADTQYF. DNA for the CDR3: TGCGCCAGCAGCCAAGATAGGGAGCCAGCAGATACGCAGTATTTT.

The J gene is TRBJ1-1, the V gene TRBV14; D gene unclear. This CDR3 is 13 amino acids long. Per germline, CDR1 SGHDN and CDR2 FVKESK. V lost 0 bases and J 11 bases, leaving 13 bases between the germline ends. CDR3 sequence reads: CASSQDLLGAAFF. As DNA, the CDR3 is TGTGCCAGCAGCCAAGATCTGTTAGGAGCCGCTTTCTTT.

This chain links TRBV18 with TRBJ1-1, with 7 bases fitting TRBD1. The CDR3 is 15 residues long. CDR1 is KGHSH, CDR2 LQKENI, per germline. Trimming took 3 bases from V and 4 from J; bases not matched to a gene: 8. This CDR3 reads CASSPILGQATEAFF. For the CDR3, the DNA is TGTGCCAGCTCACCGATCTTAGGACAGGCCACTGAAGCTTTCTTT.

The sample holds one count of this clone. This chain joins TRBV19 and TRBJ1-3; tentatively, D is TRBD1 (5 bases). There are 15 residues in the CDR3. V gave up 5 bases and J gave up 2 bases, with 13 bases separating them. Germline-derived CDR1 and CDR2 are LNHDA and SQIVND (reference sequence). The CDR3 DNA reads TGTGCCAGTAGTCTCGGAAGGGGTGCTGGAAACACCATATATTTT. It specifies CASSLGRGAGNTIYF. Combining the CDR3 with reference TRBV19 and TRBJ1-3 gives the whole variable domain DGGITQSPKYLFRKEGQNVTLSCEQNLNHDAMYWYRQDPGQGLRLIYYSQIVNDFQKGDIAEGYSVSREKKESFPLTVTSAQKNPTAFYLCASSLGRGAGNTIYFGEGSWLTVV.

This clone has only one observation. The J gene is TRBJ2-7, the V gene TRBV6-1; no clear D. Per the germline V gene, CDR1 is MNHNS and CDR2 is SASEGT. Trimming took 5 bases from V and 3 from J, leaving 11 bases between them. The CDR3 sequence is 13 residues long. The DNA of the CDR3 is TGTGCCAGCAGTTTAATCCGGGTCTACGAGCAGTACTTC. Protein product: CASSLIRVYEQYF.

V and J are TRBV5-1 and TRBJ2-1; no clear D. Per the germline V gene, CDR1 is SGHRS and CDR2 is YFSETQ. Trimming left V 4 bases short and J 1 base short, with 18 bases between. The CDR3 has 17 residues. CDR3 region: CASSDDTLMASYNEQFF. CDR3 DNA sequence: TGCGCCAGCAGCGATGATACATTGATGGCTTCCTACAATGAGCAGTTCTTC. The full variable domain, completed using reference TRBV5-1 and TRBJ2-1, is KAGVTQTPRYLIKTRGQQVTLSCSPISGHRSVSWYQQTPGQGLQFLFEYFSETQRNKGNFPGRFSGRQFSNSRSEMNVSTLELGDSALYLCASSDDTLMASYNEQFFGPGTRLTVL.

The V gene is TRBV7-9, the J gene TRBJ2-2; D may be TRBD2 (5 bases). The CDR3 totals 18 residues. V gave up 5 bases and J gave up 0 bases, with 19 bases separating them. Germline-derived CDR1 and CDR2 are SEHNR and FQNEAQ (reference sequence). CDR3 sequence reads: CASSLGSLILSNTGELFF. The CDR3 DNA reads as TGTGCCAGCAGCCTGGGGAGCTTGATACTATCGAACACCGGGGAGCTGTTTTTT.

The CDR3 region has the DNA TGTGCCAGTAGTATATTTAGCGGGGGGGCCCTCGAGCAGTTCTTC. Its protein is CASSIFSGGALEQFF. V and J are TRBV19 and TRBJ2-1; 11 bases align to TRBD2. Per germline, CDR1 LNHDA and CDR2 SQIVND (reference sequence). The CDR3 length is 15 residues. V was clipped by 2 bases and J by 10 bases; unmatched bases: 7.